In this sample, the clone carrying this T cell receptor beta chain turned up many times. What it binds is unknown. This sample is part of a study of identical twins. Points from the study as a whole: Without tracking the same donors, conclusions rested on cross-sectional statistical analysis. The authors noted that invariant MAIT and iNKT cells could partly confound zero-insertion analyses.

Unique molecular identifiers were present on cDNA, and template switching added a universal primer site. TCRdb fed the 5' RACE reads into MiXCR, producing one record per CDR3 protein. The sample includes roughly 500,000 distinct CDR3 sequences, 22% of them seen just once. These data were also reused for a study on T cells expressing NK-cell markers. As that study records: Once again these clonotypes came out on top in the CD3+CD56-NKG2C+ fraction of several donors.

This TCR was sampled from a young woman in good health. Sample: CD4+ T cells sorted from blood.

The DNA for the CDR3 is TGCAGTGCTAGAGAGACCCGGGGGCAAGAGACCCAGTACTTC. It translates to CSARETRGQETQYF. V gene TRBV20-1 combines with J gene TRBJ2-5, with D tentatively TRBD2 (6 bases). Germline CDR1 DFQATT, CDR2 SNEGSKA (reference sequence). Trimming pared 0 bases from V and 2 bases from J, leaving 10 bases between. The CDR3 length is 14 residues.